Sequencing of this T cell receptor (beta chain) was carried out in a study of early T cells in non-severe SARS-CoV-2 infection. Across the study: Sequencing of bulk RNA from unsorted whole blood was done, without chain pairing.

The V gene's germline CDR1 is LNHDA and CDR2 SQIVND (reference sequence). V trimming: 1 base; J trimming: 5 bases; junction bases outside the gene matches: 6. The CDR3 sequence is 16 residues long. TCRdb ran MiXCR on the 5' RACE reads and lists one entry per CDR3 protein. This table has just under 65,000 distinct CDR3 sequences, roughly 9% appearing once. As to this clonotype: Its specificity is unknown.

Study-level results: A preference for anti-spike CD8 responses marked VDJdb matching, which missed private and CD4 specificities.

The sample in question was whole blood, obtained at baseline. J is TRBJ2-3 and V is TRBV19, with 10 nucleotides matching TRBD2. The receptor's source is an adult who was a healthcare worker with PCR-confirmed SARS-CoV-2 infection or an uninfected control (not recorded which). For the CDR3, the DNA is TGTGCCAGTAGTATAGCCCAATCTAGCGGGAGAGATACGCAGTATTTT. This translates into CASSIAQSSGRDTQYF.